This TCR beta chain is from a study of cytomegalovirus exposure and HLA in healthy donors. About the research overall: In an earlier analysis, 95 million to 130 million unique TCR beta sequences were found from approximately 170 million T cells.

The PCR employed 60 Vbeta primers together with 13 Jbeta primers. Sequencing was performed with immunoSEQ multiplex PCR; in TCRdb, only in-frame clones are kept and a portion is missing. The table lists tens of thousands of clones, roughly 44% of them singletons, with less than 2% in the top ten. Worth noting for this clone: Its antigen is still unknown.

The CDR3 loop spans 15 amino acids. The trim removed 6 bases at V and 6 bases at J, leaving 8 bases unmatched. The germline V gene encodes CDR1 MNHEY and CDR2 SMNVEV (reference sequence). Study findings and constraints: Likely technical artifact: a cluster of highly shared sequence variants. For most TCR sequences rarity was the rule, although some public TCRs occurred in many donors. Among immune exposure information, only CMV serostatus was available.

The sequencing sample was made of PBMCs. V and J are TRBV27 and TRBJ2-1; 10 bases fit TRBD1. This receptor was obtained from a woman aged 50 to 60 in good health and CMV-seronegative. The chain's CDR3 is CASRTVGQGSNEQFF. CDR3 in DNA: TGTGCCAGCAGGACCGTGGGACAGGGGTCCAATGAGCAGTTCTTC.